A selection of T cell receptor beta chains follows, all from one sample in a study of shared clonotypes between healthy human individuals. Clones were sequenced by immunoSEQ multiplex PCR, and TCRdb holds only the in-frame ones, with some missing. This table has some 2,000,000 clones, roughly 95% appearing once. The source material was naive CD4+ T cells sorted from blood. The receptors stem from a young man in good health. The CDR3 runs from the conserved cysteine through the conserved F or W. A D gene is named only where the DNA matches it firmly. Expanded clones get a size class; other rows say once, few or many, or leave the size out.

v_call	j_call	d_call	clone_size	cdr3_aa	cdr3_nt
TRBV7-9	TRBJ1-4	TRBD1	-	CASSRLRDRSPTNEKLFF	TGTGCCAGCAGCCGACTCCGGGACAGGAGCCCAACTAATGAAAAACTATTTTTT
TRBV5-1	TRBJ2-7	-	-	CASSLQAVPSEQYF	TGCGCCAGCAGCTTGCAGGCGGTCCCTAGCGAGCAGTACTTC
TRBV10-3	TRBJ2-5	-	-	CAISDFLAGQETQYF	TGTGCCATCAGTGATTTCCTGGCCGGACAAGAGACCCAGTACTTC
TRBV6-5	TRBJ2-7	TRBD2	-	CASSYSSREAIYEQYF	TGTGCCAGCAGTTACTCGTCCCGGGAGGCCATTTACGAGCAGTACTTC
TRBV19	TRBJ2-7	-	once	CASSGQTYYEQYF	TGTGCCAGTAGTGGGCAGACGTACTACGAGCAGTACTTC
TRBV10-1	TRBJ1-2	-	-	CASSESGSYGYTF	TGCGCCAGCAGTGAGTCGGGCAGCTATGGCTACACCTTC
TRBV7-2	TRBJ2-7	TRBD2	-	CASSSTALSGSSYEQYF	TGTGCCAGCAGCTCTACGGCCCTTAGCGGGAGCTCCTACGAGCAGTACTTC
TRBV28	TRBJ1-4	TRBD1	-	CASSSTGTVNEKLFF	TGTGCCAGCAGCTCCACCGGGACAGTTAATGAAAAACTGTTTTTT
TRBV6-5	TRBJ1-2	-	-	CASRGTLTGYTF	TGTGCCAGCAGGGGGACGCTTACGGGCTACACCTTC
TRBV10-3	TRBJ2-1	TRBD2	-	CAISHPSGGYNEQFF	TGTGCCATCAGTCACCCTAGCGGGGGATACAATGAGCAGTTCTTC
TRBV9	TRBJ2-1	TRBD2	-	CASSYGTSGSLDEQFF	TGTGCCAGCAGTTATGGGACTAGCGGGAGTCTGGATGAGCAGTTCTTC
TRBV21-1	TRBJ2-7	-	-	CASSKAKLDSYEQYF	TGTGCCAGCAGCAAAGCGAAACTGGACTCCTACGAGCAGTACTTC
TRBV9	TRBJ2-3	-	once	CASSVSGEVISDTQYF	TGTGCCAGCAGCGTATCTGGGGAGGTAATTTCAGATACGCAGTATTTT
TRBV28	TRBJ2-4	-	-	CASSLDSLGAKNIQYF	TGTGCCAGCAGTTTAGACTCGTTGGGAGCCAAAAACATTCAGTACTTC
TRBV29-1	TRBJ2-7	-	-	CSGGNSYEQYF	TGCAGCGGGGGTAATTCCTACGAGCAGTACTTC
TRBV2	TRBJ2-3	-	-	CASSSLSSGTDTQYF	TGTGCCAGCAGTTCACTCAGCAGCGGCACAGATACGCAGTATTTT
TRBV10-3	TRBJ2-5	TRBD1	-	CAISETGTGVSETQYF	TGTGCCATCAGTGAGACCGGGACAGGGGTTTCAGAGACCCAGTACTTC
TRBV2	TRBJ1-4	-	-	CASSPSGANNEKLFF	TGTGCCAGCAGTCCGTCGGGGGCGAACAATGAAAAACTGTTTTTT
TRBV29-1	TRBJ1-4	-	-	CSVGRATNEKLFF	TGCAGCGTTGGGCGGGCAACTAATGAAAAACTGTTTTTT
TRBV9	TRBJ2-5	-	-	CASSVSDSVKMGETQYF	TGTGCCAGCAGCGTATCGGATAGCGTCAAGATGGGTGAGACCCAGTACTTC
TRBV29-1	TRBJ1-1	-	-	CSVEGGGAPRAFF	TGCAGCGTTGAAGGAGGGGGGGCCCCCCGAGCTTTCTTT
TRBV6-4	TRBJ1-1	-	-	CASSTGLGTEAFF	TGTGCCAGCAGTACGGGACTGGGCACTGAAGCTTTCTTT
TRBV9	TRBJ2-7	-	-	CASSASPLPAYEQYF	TGTGCCAGCAGCGCCTCGCCGCTCCCCGCCTACGAGCAGTACTTC
TRBV30	TRBJ1-2	-	-	CAWNIQGNYGYTF	TGTGCCTGGAACATACAGGGTAACTATGGCTACACCTTC
TRBV5-1	TRBJ2-7	-	-	CASSLGGYEQYF	TGCGCCAGCAGCCTAGGGGGCTACGAGCAGTACTTC
TRBV28	TRBJ1-6	-	once	CASSTNSPLHF	TGTGCCAGCAGTACTAATTCACCCCTCCACTTT
TRBV2	TRBJ2-7	-	-	CASDREGYEQYF	TGTGCCAGCGACAGGGAGGGGTACGAGCAGTACTTC
TRBV4-1	TRBJ2-7	-	-	CASSLVKGANEQYF	TGCGCCAGCAGCCTGGTTAAAGGGGCAAACGAGCAGTACTTC
TRBV4-2	TRBJ2-7	-	-	CASSGSSYEQYF	TGTGCCAGCAGCGGAAGCTCCTACGAGCAGTACTTC
TRBV10-2	TRBJ2-2	-	-	CASSESYWDANTGELFF	TGCGCCAGCAGTGAGTCGTACTGGGATGCGAACACCGGGGAGCTGTTTTTT
TRBV28	TRBJ1-5	-	-	CASSPDSNQPQHF	TGTGCCAGCAGTCCCGATAGCAATCAGCCCCAGCATTTT
TRBV4-1	TRBJ2-3	TRBD1	-	CASSQTGGQIMDTQYF	TGCGCCAGCAGCCAGACAGGGGGCCAAATTATGGATACGCAGTATTTT